These T cell receptor beta chains were read from a single sample in a study of post-analysis software for immune sequencing data. TCRdb recomputed calls from the PCR reads with MiXCR, one row per CDR3 protein. The sample contains 250,000 to 300,000 distinct CDR3 sequences, 35% to 45% of which appear only once. Sequenced sample: blood. These receptors were obtained from a girl aged 5 to 17 with multiple sclerosis. Each CDR3 is given with its conserved first and last residue. A D gene is named only where the DNA matches it firmly. The size entry is marked missing in some rows and otherwise reads once, few, many or a size class.

TRBJ2-1,-,TRBV5-1,-,TGCGCCAGCAGCCCTACCGACCGCTCCTACAATGAGCAGTTCTTC,CASSPTDRSYNEQFF
TRBJ2-2,-,TRBV7-2,-,TGTGCCAGCAGCCCGGACAGCCCGAACACCGGGGAGCTGTTTTTT,CASSPDSPNTGELFF
TRBJ2-7,TRBD2,TRBV6-2/TRBV6-3,-,TGTGCCAGCAACCCCGGACTAGGCTCCTACGAGCAGTACTTC,CASNPGLGSYEQYF
TRBJ1-1,TRBD1,TRBV20-1,-,TGCAGTGCCCCCGGACAGGCCTGGGGCACTGAAGCTTTCTTT,CSAPGQAWGTEAFF
TRBJ2-1,-,TRBV3-1,-,TGTGCCAGCAGCCAAGATAAGCCCAAGCGCTACGAGCAGTTCTTC,CASSQDKPKRYEQFF
TRBJ1-1,-,TRBV28,once,TGTGCCAGCAGTTTAGCGCGTGGGGGTGAGGGCACTGAAGCTTTCTTT,CASSLARGGEGTEAFF
TRBJ2-2,-,TRBV2,-,TGTGCCAGCAGTGAAATCGGAGCGGTATTGAACACCGGGGAGCTGTTTTTT,CASSEIGAVLNTGELFF
TRBJ2-2,-,TRBV12-3/TRBV12-4,-,TGTGCCAGCAGTTTAGTTCGGGGAGCCGGGGAGCTGTTTTTT,CASSLVRGAGELFF
TRBJ2-7,TRBD2,TRBV4-2,-,TGTGCCAGCATCCAAGATTGGCGGGAGCTTCCCTACAATGAGCAGTACTTC,CASIQDWRELPYNEQYF
TRBJ2-5,-,TRBV28,many,TGTGCCAGCAGTTTATTGGGCAGGGTAAAGGCCAAAGAGACCCAGTACTTC,CASSLLGRVKAKETQYF
TRBJ2-3,TRBD1,TRBV29-1,-,TGCAGCGCCACAGGGGTAGATACGCAGTATTTT,CSATGVDTQYF